Given below is one TCR beta chain in context. Its target is not known. This entry is derived from a study of shared clonotypes between healthy human individuals. General study results and limits: Clonotypes shared by all four sorted-subset donors had higher generation probabilities than non-shared clonotypes. The authors expected sequencing depth to affect clonotype sharing among donors.

In the source study's methods: ImmunoSEQ supplied junction-only sequences lacking quality scores, so filtering was different. Clones were sequenced by immunoSEQ multiplex PCR, and TCRdb holds only the in-frame ones, with some missing. The V and J calls and clone size are taken from that table; D and trimming were inferred from the DNA. The table lists 2 million to 2.5 million clones, approximately 96% of them singletons, with roughly 0.13% in the top ten. The CDR3 is 15 residues long. CDR1 and CDR2 from the germline V gene are SQVTM and ANQGSEA. With 7 bases removed from V and 5 bases from J, the gap between germline ends came to 23 bases. CD4+ cells yielded CD45RA+ naive and CD45RA-negative memory subsets.

What was sequenced was naive CD4+ T cells sorted from blood. Subset defined: CD45RA+ positively selected. The V and J genes are TRBV29-1 and TRBJ1-2; weak D call: TRBD1 (6 bases). This receptor was taken from a man aged 18 to 30 in good health. The CDR3 region is CSARGGARGEYGYTF. In DNA, the CDR3 is TGCAGCGCCCGAGGGGGGGCGCGGGGGGAATATGGCTACACCTTC.